This T cell receptor beta chain was recorded in a study of cytomegalovirus exposure and HLA in healthy donors. Study results and caveats: Analysis performed later showed TCR beta chains linked to HLA being more clonally expanded than equally common others.

The PCR had 60 Vbeta and 13 Jbeta primers. Profiling relied on immunoSEQ multiplex PCR, and the TCRdb table lists in-frame clones only, not all of them. This sample yields about 160,000 clones, of which around 80% are seen a single time; 1.2% belongs to the top ten. As to this clone: Antigen: not known.

The clonotype comes from a boy aged 2-15 years in good health and CMV-seronegative. The sample was PBMCs.

The CDR3 bases are TGTGCCAGCAGTGAGGAGGAGACCCAGTACTTC. It encodes CASSEEETQYF. This chain links TRBV2 with TRBJ2-5; no clear D gene. V lost 3 bases to trimming and J lost 5 bases, with 4 bases between them. The CDR3 totals 11 residues. CDR1 is SNHLY, CDR2 FYNNEI, per germline. The full variable domain, in which reference TRBV2 and TRBJ2-5 provide the parts outside the CDR3, is EPEVTQTPSHQVTQMGQEVILRCVPISNHLYFYWYRQILGQKVEFLVSFYNNEISEKSEIFDDQFSVERPDGSNFTLKIRSTKLEDSAMYFCASSEEETQYFGPGTRLLVL.